This T cell receptor beta chain stems from a study of T cell responses to AZD1222 COVID-19 vaccine. Study observations and caveats: None of the repertoires were sampled until the peak T cell response had passed. Donors, mostly white British, included more females; clonal diversity was possibly underestimated. Reportedly, close to half of spike-specific TCRs are directed against unmutated variant regions.

Pooling of second doses given at about 4 or about 12 weeks was done. Details on this clone: The antigen remains undetermined.

The V gene's germline CDR1 is MNHEY and CDR2 SVGAGI. V gave up 5 bases and J gave up 0 bases; unmatched junction bases: 2. This CDR3 is 15 amino acids long. Profiling relied on immunoSEQ multiplex PCR, and the TCRdb table lists in-frame clones only, not all of them. In the table there are some 150,000 clones, approximately 89% of which are singletons. The sequencing used peripheral blood, collected 28 days after the second AZD1222 dose. The chain recombines TRBV6-5 with TRBJ2-1, with 9 bases that match TRBD2. The source of this sequence is an adult who received the AZD1222 COVID-19 vaccine. CDR3 DNA sequence: TGTGCCAGCAGTCGACTAGCGGCCTCCTACAATGAGCAGTTCTTC. As protein: CASSRLAASYNEQFF.